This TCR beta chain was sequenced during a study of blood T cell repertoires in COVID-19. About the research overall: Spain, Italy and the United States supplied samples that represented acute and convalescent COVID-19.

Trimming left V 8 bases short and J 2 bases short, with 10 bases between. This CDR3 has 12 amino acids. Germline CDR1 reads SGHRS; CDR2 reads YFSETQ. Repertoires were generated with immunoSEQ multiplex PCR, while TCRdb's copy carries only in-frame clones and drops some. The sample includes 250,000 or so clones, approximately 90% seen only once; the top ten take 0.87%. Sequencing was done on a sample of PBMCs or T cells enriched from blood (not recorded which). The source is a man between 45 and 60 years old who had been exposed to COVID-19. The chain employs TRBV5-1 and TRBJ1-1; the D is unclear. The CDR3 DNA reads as TGCGCCAGTCACGAGCCCAACACTGAAGCTTTCTTT. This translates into CASHEPNTEAFF.